The entry below gives a single TCR beta chain sequence along with its context. The data derive from a study of glioma-infiltrating T cells after dendritic cell vaccination. CDR3 size: 14 residues. CDR1 is WSHSY, CDR2 SAAADI, per germline. Between the trimmed V and J ends, which lost 8 bases and 1 base, there was a span of 12 bases. Method: immunoSEQ multiplex PCR; TCRdb's copy keeps in-frame clones and lacks some. The sample lists around 23,000 clones, roughly 90% occurring once. Time point specified: after dendritic cell vaccination, including at tumor progression/relapse. V and J are TRBV10-2 and TRBJ1-5; TRBD1 might be the D (5 bases). Material: blood, obtained after dendritic cell vaccination. This receptor was obtained from a human donor with glioblastoma. CDR3: CASVEGASNQPQHF. As DNA, the CDR3 is TGCGCCAGCGTAGAAGGGGCGAGCAATCAGCCCCAGCATTTT.